Listed below are T cell receptor beta chains from one sample, sequenced in a study of identical twins. From the 5' RACE reads, TCRdb called clonotypes with MiXCR, one entry per CDR3 protein. This sample has around 240,000 distinct CDR3 sequences; more than 9% occur once, and the top ten carry over 8%. The material sequenced was memory T cells sorted from blood. The receptors derive from a man aged 50-59 years in good health. CDR3s include the opening cysteine and the closing phenylalanine or tryptophan. D genes are given only for firm matches. For some rows the clone size is stated as once, few or many, or as a class when expanded; others skip it.

v_gene	d_gene	j_gene	abundance	len	CDR3aa	CDR3nt
TRBV6-2/TRBV6-3	NA	TRBJ2-2	many	15	CASSLQERGTGELFF	TGTGCCAGCAGTTTACAAGAGAGGGGTACCGGGGAGCTGTTTTTT
TRBV6-1	TRBD2	TRBJ2-3	many	15	CAHGGSVSVGYTQYF	TGTGCCCACGGGGGGTCAGTTTCTGTCGGGTATACGCAGTATTTT
TRBV12-3/TRBV12-4	NA	TRBJ1-5	NA	15	CASSLGGIDNQPQHF	TGTGCCAGCAGTTTAGGGGGGATAGACAATCAGCCCCAGCATTTT
TRBV5-5	NA	TRBJ2-4	once	13	CASSPRSGDIQYF	TGTGCCAGCAGCCCCCGTTCGGGGGACATTCAGTACTTC
TRBV5-1	TRBD1	TRBJ1-3	many	12	CASQGDGNTIYF	TGCGCCAGCCAGGGGGATGGAAACACCATATATTTT
TRBV6-2/TRBV6-3	NA	TRBJ1-1	NA	14	CASSFTGMNTEAFF	TGTGCCAGCAGTTTCACAGGGATGAACACTGAAGCTTTCTTT
TRBV11-2	TRBD2	TRBJ2-7	many	13	CASTLSGSYEQYF	TGTGCCAGCACCCTCAGCGGGAGCTACGAGCAGTACTTC
TRBV7-2	TRBD1	TRBJ1-3	many	19	CASSLGFTDRLRTGNTIYF	TGTGCCAGCAGCTTAGGCTTTACGGACAGGCTGAGGACTGGAAACACCATATATTTT
TRBV6-1	TRBD2	TRBJ2-7	many	14	CASSEEAGGYEQYF	TGTGCCAGCAGTGAAGAAGCGGGGGGTTACGAGCAGTACTTC
TRBV7-9	NA	TRBJ1-4	NA	14	CASSPDGPNEKLFF	TGTGCCAGCAGCCCGGACGGACCTAATGAAAAACTGTTTTTT
TRBV19	NA	TRBJ2-1	many	14	CASSTPGQDNEQFF	TGTGCCAGTAGTACTCCGGGACAAGACAATGAGCAGTTCTTC
TRBV9	NA	TRBJ2-7	NA	15	CASSVGHAGVNEQYF	TGTGCCAGCAGCGTAGGACACGCAGGTGTCAACGAGCAGTACTTC
TRBV7-6	NA	TRBJ1-6	few	13	CASSSGGASPLHF	TGTGCCAGCAGCTCCGGAGGCGCTTCACCCCTCCACTTT
TRBV28	NA	TRBJ2-3	NA	16	CASSLPSAENTDTQYF	TGTGCCAGCAGTCTACCCTCTGCGGAGAACACAGATACGCAGTATTTT
TRBV7-2	TRBD2	TRBJ2-1	few	13	CASRKAGGPEQFF	TGTGCCAGCAGAAAAGCGGGAGGACCTGAGCAGTTCTTC
TRBV11-3	TRBD1	TRBJ2-1	few	13	CASSHDRGSEQFF	TGTGCCAGCAGCCACGACAGGGGGAGTGAGCAGTTCTTC
TRBV5-6	TRBD2	TRBJ2-1	few	13	CASSLGLAGEQFF	TGTGCCAGCAGCTTGGGACTAGCGGGGGAGCAGTTCTTC
TRBV18	NA	TRBJ1-1	few	13	CASSQTANTEAFF	TGTGCCAGCTCACAGACAGCGAACACTGAAGCTTTCTTT
TRBV20-1	NA	TRBJ2-3	many	13	CSARDPTTDTQYF	TGCAGTGCTAGAGATCCCACTACAGATACGCAGTATTTT
TRBV5-1	NA	TRBJ1-1	few	12	CASSWGLGEAFF	TGCGCCAGCAGCTGGGGTCTCGGGGAAGCTTTCTTT
TRBV18	NA	TRBJ2-7	few	14	CASSPTLSVDEQYF	TGTGCCAGCTCACCGACCCTCTCTGTCGACGAGCAGTACTTC
TRBV7-2	NA	TRBJ2-2	NA	13	CASSQVEGGELFF	TGTGCCAGCAGCCAGGTAGAGGGCGGGGAGCTGTTTTTT
TRBV11-1	TRBD2	TRBJ2-1	many	21	CASSLGTGVTSGRSSYNEQFF	TGTGCCAGCAGCTTAGGGACCGGGGTGACTAGCGGGAGAAGCTCCTACAATGAGCAGTTCTTC
TRBV11-2	NA	TRBJ2-4	few	19	CASSLRSGGSSLLINIQYF	TGTGCCAGCAGCTTAAGGTCAGGGGGGTCTTCCCTCCTCATAAACATTCAGTACTTC
TRBV9	TRBD1	TRBJ1-2	few	15	CASSGNPGQGNGYTF	TGTGCCAGCAGCGGAAACCCGGGACAGGGGAATGGCTACACCTTC
TRBV6-2/TRBV6-3	NA	TRBJ2-3	NA	16	CASRTWRGQGTDTQYF	TGTGCCAGCAGGACTTGGAGGGGGCAAGGCACAGATACGCAGTATTTT
TRBV24-1	NA	TRBJ2-3	many	18	CATSAPRVGQGGTDTQYF	TGTGCCACCAGTGCCCCCCGAGTCGGGCAGGGGGGAACAGATACGCAGTATTTT
TRBV10-3	NA	TRBJ2-7	NA	13	CAISESQDYEQYF	TGTGCCATCAGTGAGTCACAAGACTACGAGCAGTACTTC
TRBV12-3/TRBV12-4	TRBD1	TRBJ2-1	NA	15	CASSIAGQDYNEQFF	TGTGCCAGCTCCATCGCGGGACAGGACTACAATGAGCAGTTCTTC
TRBV7-2	NA	TRBJ2-7	few	14	CASSLEVGPYEQYF	TGTGCCAGCAGCTTAGAGGTTGGCCCCTACGAGCAGTACTTC
TRBV29-1	TRBD2	TRBJ2-1	few	12	CSVDGGAGTKFF	TGCAGCGTTGACGGGGGGGCCGGTACGAAGTTCTTC
TRBV11-3	NA	TRBJ2-5	many	17	CASSLGLGTHVQETQYF	TGTGCCAGCAGCTTAGGTCTCGGGACACACGTCCAAGAGACCCAGTACTTC
TRBV7-8	TRBD1	TRBJ2-1	many	16	CASSLMLGQGSDEQFF	TGTGCCAGCAGCTTAATGTTGGGACAGGGGAGCGATGAGCAGTTCTTC
TRBV4-2	TRBD2	TRBJ2-1	many	17	CASSQEVGGRATNEQFF	TGTGCCAGCAGCCAAGAGGTGGGCGGGAGGGCCACGAATGAGCAGTTCTTC
TRBV6-1	NA	TRBJ1-1	NA	14	CASRDRSMNTEAFF	TGTGCCAGCAGGGACAGAAGCATGAACACTGAAGCTTTCTTT
TRBV5-1	NA	TRBJ1-6	NA	17	CASSSSTGRNYNSPLHF	TGCGCCAGCAGCTCGTCCACAGGGCGTAACTATAATTCACCCCTCCACTTT
TRBV2	TRBD1	TRBJ2-1	many	17	CASSEGFPRDRFNEQFF	TGTGCCAGCAGTGAAGGGTTCCCCCGGGACAGGTTCAATGAGCAGTTCTTC